Presented here are 29 T cell receptor beta chains from one specimen sequenced in a study of blood T cell repertoires in COVID-19. The assay was immunoSEQ multiplex PCR, and TCRdb's table has in-frame clones only and misses some. The table shows some 250,000 clones, with roughly 90% occurring only once. The sequenced sample consisted of peripheral blood. The receptors derive from a man aged 30 to 45 with active or convalescent COVID-19.

As concerns this clone: This may be a read error: a much more frequent sequence differs by one nucleotide. Other DNA sequences of this sample code for an identical CDR3. The chain's CDR3 is CASSLGRNTEAFF. The CDR3, as DNA: TGTGCCAGCAGCTTGGGGAGGAACACTGAAGCTTTCTTT. V and J are TRBV5-4 and TRBJ1-1; no reliable D call. The germline V gene encodes CDR1 SGHNT and CDR2 YYREEE (reference sequence). The CDR3 has 13 amino acids. Trimming took off 0 bases at V and 1 base at J, with 4 bases between the two ends.

The table lists this clone with a few counts. The chain links TRBV3-1 (or the pseudogene TRBV3-2) to TRBJ2-5; maybe TRBD2 (5 bases). Germline lookup yields CDR1 LGHDT and CDR2 YNNKEL (reference sequence). Between the trimmed V and J ends, which lost 6 bases and 5 bases, there was a span of 16 bases. This CDR3 spans 14 amino acids. Written as DNA, the CDR3 is TGTGCCAGCAGGACTACTCTAAGCGGCGAGACCCAGTACTTC. Translated: CASRTTLSGETQYF.

The V gene is TRBV6-6, the J gene TRBJ1-3; maybe TRBD1 (6 bases). V gave up 8 bases and J gave up 2 bases, with 19 bases separating them. Per germline, CDR1 MNHNY and CDR2 SVGAGI (reference sequence). The CDR3 spans 16 residues. The CDR3 is CASGPRTAATGNTIYF. The CDR3 DNA follows: TGTGCCAGCGGACCTCGGACAGCGGCAACTGGAAACACCATATATTTT.

The chain has TRBV6-2 or TRBV6-3 and TRBJ2-1; the match to TRBD1 covers 7 bases. V lost 0 bases to trimming and J lost 1 base; unmatched junction nucleotides: 3. Germline V gene sequence: CDR1 MNHEY, CDR2 SVGEGT. The CDR3 runs 16 residues. The CDR3 region is CASSYSAGGSYNEQFF. CDR3 DNA: TGTGCCAGCAGTTACTCGGCAGGGGGATCCTACAATGAGCAGTTCTTC.

This clone was detected only once. The rearrangement uses TRBV9 and TRBJ2-1; 8 bases map to TRBD2. In germline, CDR1 is SGDLS, CDR2 YYNGEE. Trimming removed 1 base from V and 8 bases from J; junction bases left unmatched: 8. CDR3 size: 15 residues. As DNA, the CDR3 is TGTGCCAGCAGCGTAATGGGGACTAGTGGTTATGAGCAGTTCTTC. Residues: CASSVMGTSGYEQFF. Using reference TRBV9 and TRBJ2-1 for the parts outside the CDR3, the full variable domain is DSGVTQTPKHLITATGQRVTLRCSPRSGDLSVYWYQQSLDQGLQFLIQYYNGEERAKGNILERFSAQQFPDLHSELNLSSLELGDSALYFCASSVMGTSGYEQFFGPGTRLTVL.

The CDR3 bases are TGTGCCAGCAGTCCTGGGCTGGGACAGGGGACCGGGGAGCTGTTTTTT. Its translation is CASSPGLGQGTGELFF. The chain links TRBV6-4 to TRBJ2-2; 10 bases fit TRBD1. Germline trimming cut 5 bases from V and 5 bases from J; bases unmatched to any gene: 8. The CDR3 is made up of 16 amino acids. Per the germline V gene, CDR1 is MRHNA and CDR2 is SNTAGT.

This clone has only one observation. V usage is TRBV5-4 and J usage is TRBJ2-5; D call uncertain. This CDR3 region has 13 residues. Germline CDR1 and CDR2: SGHNT and YYREEE (reference sequence). V dropped 0 bases and J dropped 3 bases, with 6 bases sitting between them. Here the CDR3 reads CASSLDREETQYF. The CDR3 coding sequence is TGTGCCAGCAGCTTGGACAGAGAAGAGACCCAGTACTTC.

V gene TRBV7-7 combines with J gene TRBJ2-5, with TRBD2 matching 8 bases. The V gene end was trimmed by 5 bases and the J gene end by 1 base; junction bases not matched to a gene: 6. Germline V lookup: CDR1 SSHAT, CDR2 FNYEAQ (reference sequence). The CDR3 has 15 residues. The CDR3 sequence: CASSPGGAGQETQYF. CDR3 in DNA: TGTGCCAGCAGCCCCGGGGGGGCCGGCCAAGAGACCCAGTACTTC.

A word on this clone: This same CDR3 is encoded by further DNA sequences in the sample. The chain carries TRBV7-9 and TRBJ2-5; possibly TRBD2 for D (6 bases). Trimming cost V 6 bases and J 4 bases, with 9 bases left between them. The germline V gene has CDR1 SEHNR and CDR2 FQNEAQ (reference sequence). CDR3 length: 12 amino acids. The CDR3 sequence: CASSAGGETQYF. CDR3 coding DNA: TGTGCCAGCAGTGCCGGGGGAGAGACCCAGTACTTC.

The J gene is TRBJ2-1, the V gene TRBV11-2; D might be TRBD1 (5 bases). This CDR3 has 17 amino acids. CDR1 and CDR2 from the germline V gene are SGHAT and FQNNGV. Trimming took off 0 bases at V and 2 bases at J, with 14 bases between the two ends. The CDR3 DNA follows: TGTGCCAGCAGCTTAGATCGCTGGGGCGTACCCTACAATGAGCAGTTCTTC. Protein sequence: CASSLDRWGVPYNEQFF.

This CDR3 is CASSGDRTVSNQPQHF. The CDR3 DNA sequence: TGTGCCAGCAGTGGGGACAGAACAGTTAGCAATCAGCCCCAGCATTTT. The genes are TRBV6-1 and TRBJ1-5; TRBD1 aligns across 7 bases. Looked up from germline, CDR1 is MNHNS and CDR2 is SASEGT. V lost 4 bases and J lost 0; bases outside the gene matches: 6. The length of the CDR3 is 16 residues.

The J gene is TRBJ1-2, the V gene TRBV19; tentative D call: TRBD1 (6 bases). The CDR3 totals 15 residues. CDR1 LNHDA and CDR2 SQIVND come from the germline V gene (reference sequence). Deletions cut 7 bases from V and 1 base from J, with 16 bases between. In DNA, the CDR3 is TGTGCCAGTACGGAACCCAGGGGCCTTAACTATGGCTACACCTTC. The encoded protein is CASTEPRGLNYGYTF. Supplemented by reference TRBV19 and TRBJ1-2, the full variable domain reads DGGITQSPKYLFRKEGQNVTLSCEQNLNHDAMYWYRQDPGQGLRLIYYSQIVNDFQKGDIAEGYSVSREKKESFPLTVTSAQKNPTAFYLCASTEPRGLNYGYTFGSGTRLTVV.

This clone is a singleton in its sample. V usage is TRBV30 and J usage is TRBJ2-5; no definite D call. The germline gives CDR1 GTSNPN, CDR2 SVGIG (reference sequence). The germline V and J ends were trimmed by 7 bases and 1 base, with 13 bases remaining between them. The CDR3 consists of 13 residues. The CDR3 region is CASSRVGQETQYF. CDR3 sequence (DNA): TGTGCCTCCAGCCGGGTGGGCCAAGAGACCCAGTACTTC. The full variable domain, with the rest looked up from reference TRBV30 and TRBJ2-5, is SQTIHQWPATLVQPVGSPLSLECTVEGTSNPNLYWYRQAAGRGLQLLFYSVGIGQISSEVPQNLSASRPQDRQFILSSKKLLLSDSGFYLCASSRVGQETQYFGPGTRLLVL.

This clone was seen just once. V usage is TRBV5-4 and J usage is TRBJ1-2, with TRBD1 matching over 9 bases. J gave up 4 bases and V 1 base, and 2 bases lay outside the gene matches. Germline V lookup: CDR1 SGHNT, CDR2 YYREEE (reference sequence). The CDR3 has 14 residues. The CDR3 region has the DNA TGTGCCAGCAGCTTGAACAGGGGGCTCTATGGCTACACCTTC. It codes for CASSLNRGLYGYTF.

CDR3 DNA: TGCAGCGTTGCGGAGACCTGGGGCTACACCTTC. It encodes CSVAETWGYTF. This chain joins TRBV29-1 and TRBJ1-2; no definite D call. CDR1 is SQVTM and CDR2 is ANQGSEA in the germline V gene. The CDR3 has 11 residues. V was cut by 4 bases and J by 8 bases, with 11 bases left in between.

The CDR3 sequence is CASSLGGDGYTF. Written as DNA, the CDR3 is TGTGCCAGCAGTTTGGGGGGAGATGGCTACACCTTC. The chain couples TRBV12-3 or TRBV12-4 to TRBJ1-2, with D maybe TRBD1 (5 bases). The V end lost 3 bases, the J end lost 6 bases, and 8 bases lay between the germline ends. The CDR3 consists of 12 residues.

The J gene is TRBJ2-3, the V gene TRBV7-9; the D is unclear. V was pared by 2 bases and J by 0 bases, with 6 bases between. Per the germline V gene, CDR1 is SEHNR and CDR2 is FQNEAQ (reference sequence). The CDR3 consists of 14 residues. The CDR3 reads CASSLSTSTDTQYF. In nucleotides, the CDR3 is TGTGCCAGCAGCTTATCAACAAGCACAGATACGCAGTATTTT.

The chain couples TRBV4-3 to TRBJ2-2; TRBD2 agrees at 7 bases. The CDR3 is 16 residues long. Per the germline V gene, CDR1 is LGHNA and CDR2 is YSLEER. V shed 0 bases, J shed 6 bases, and the junction held 7 bases outside the gene matches. CDR3 region: CASSQEVRGEAGELFF. The CDR3 coding sequence is TGCGCCAGCAGCCAAGAGGTCCGGGGGGAGGCCGGGGAGCTGTTTTTT.

This chain connects TRBV18 to TRBJ2-5, with 7 positions matching TRBD2. The ends lost 6 bases at V and 2 bases at J; junction bases unmatched: 12. The CDR3 is 16 amino acids. CDR1 and CDR2 (germline): KGHSH, LQKENI. The chain's CDR3 is CASSQSHGRGQETQYF. Here the CDR3 DNA reads TGTGCCAGCTCTCAATCCCATGGGCGGGGGCAAGAGACCCAGTACTTC.

V and J are TRBV10-2 and TRBJ2-1; D may be TRBD1 (5 bases). Germline-derived CDR1 and CDR2 are WSHSY and SAAADI. V dropped 2 bases and J dropped 6 bases, with 17 bases sitting between them. CDR3 length: 16 amino acids. DNA for the CDR3: TGCGCCAGCAGTGAGATCGGTTCAGGGCGGCGCAATGAGCAGTTCTTC. Its protein product is CASSEIGSGRRNEQFF.

The chain uses TRBV5-1 and TRBJ1-1, with TRBD1 matching 8 bases. V lost 3 bases, J lost 7 bases, and 5 bases stayed unmatched. CDR1 SGHRS and CDR2 YFSETQ come from the germline V gene. The CDR3 spans 13 residues. DNA of the CDR3: TGCGCCAGCAGCTCAGGGACAGGAAATGAAGCTTTCTTT. Protein: CASSSGTGNEAFF. Full variable domain (rest looked up from reference TRBV5-1 and TRBJ1-1): KAGVTQTPRYLIKTRGQQVTLSCSPISGHRSVSWYQQTPGQGLQFLFEYFSETQRNKGNFPGRFSGRQFSNSRSEMNVSTLELGDSALYLCASSSGTGNEAFFGQGTRLTVV.

The rearrangement uses TRBV29-1 and TRBJ2-5, with D tentatively TRBD1 (7 bases). The V gene's germline CDR1 is SQVTM and CDR2 ANQGSEA. The CDR3 is 14 amino acids. Deletions cut 7 bases from V and 5 bases from J, with 20 bases between. The CDR3 coding sequence is TGCAGCGCCGCAGGGGGGTTTGTTCTGGAGACCCAGTACTTC. It encodes CSAAGGFVLETQYF.

The chain combines TRBV4-1 with TRBJ2-2; possible D gene TRBD1, 5 bases. With 3 bases removed from V and 5 bases from J, the gap between germline ends came to 13 bases. The V gene's germline CDR1 is MGHRA and CDR2 YSYEKL. The CDR3 loop spans 15 amino acids. The CDR3 is CASSQIFTGTGELFF. CDR3 nucleotides: TGCGCCAGCAGCCAGATATTTACAGGAACCGGGGAGCTGTTTTTT.

This chain uses TRBV6-5 with TRBJ1-3; 8 bases align to TRBD1. Germline loops: CDR1 MNHEY, CDR2 SVGAGI. Trimming removed 3 bases from V and 9 bases from J; junction bases left unmatched: 4. This CDR3 has 13 amino acids. As DNA, the CDR3 is TGTGCCAGCAGTTATCAAACAGGGGGCACCATATATTTT. Encoded protein: CASSYQTGGTIYF.

V gene TRBV5-5 combines with J gene TRBJ2-5, with 7 bases matching TRBD1. This CDR3 spans 14 amino acids. Germline V gives CDR1 SGHKS, CDR2 YYEKEE (reference sequence). Germline trimming cut 5 bases from V and 1 base from J; bases unmatched to any gene: 5. CDR3 sequence (DNA): TGTGCCAGCAGATCCGGGACAGTCCAAGAGACCCAGTACTTC. Encoded protein: CASRSGTVQETQYF. Combining the CDR3 with reference TRBV5-5 and TRBJ2-5 gives the whole variable domain DAGVTQSPTHLIKTRGQQVTLRCSPISGHKSVSWYQQVLGQGPQFIFQYYEKEERGRGNFPDRFSARQFPNYSSELNVNALLLGDSALYLCASRSGTVQETQYFGPGTRLLVL.

This chain uses TRBV5-1 with TRBJ2-1; 7 nucleotides align to TRBD1. Trimming removed 4 bases from V and 7 bases from J; junction bases left unmatched: 11. The CDR3 has 15 amino acids. Germline assignment: CDR1 SGHRS and CDR2 YFSETQ. Here the CDR3 reads CASSPTGQGVNEQFF. The DNA for the CDR3 is TGCGCCAGCAGCCCTACGGGCCAGGGGGTTAATGAGCAGTTCTTC.

The chain is built from TRBV9 and TRBJ2-5, with 8 nucleotides matching TRBD2. The CDR3 totals 15 residues. Per germline, CDR1 SGDLS and CDR2 YYNGEE. V lost 2 bases to trimming and J lost 7 bases; unmatched junction nucleotides: 10. The CDR3 coding sequence is TGTGCCAGCAGCGTCGGGGGGGCCTCTAGAGGGACCCAGTACTTC. Its translation is CASSVGGASRGTQYF.

The chain is built from TRBV18 and TRBJ1-5; D is perhaps TRBD1 (6 bases). Trimming stripped 6 bases from V and 0 bases from J, with 15 bases between. The CDR3 spans 16 residues. CDR1 and CDR2 (germline): KGHSH, LQKENI. The CDR3 protein is CASSLDSAYSNQPQHF. CDR3 coding DNA: TGTGCCAGCTCCTTGGACAGCGCTTATAGCAATCAGCCCCAGCATTTT.

The rearrangement uses TRBV12-3 or TRBV12-4 and TRBJ2-7; D unclear. The CDR3 is 13 residues long. V was pared by 1 base and J by 4 bases, with 8 bases between. CDR3 residues: CASSLGPSYEQYF. CDR3 bases: TGTGCCAGCAGTTTAGGGCCGTCGTACGAGCAGTACTTC.